Each of the 23 T cell receptor beta chains below was sequenced from the same sample in a study of blood T cell repertoires in COVID-19. Method: immunoSEQ multiplex PCR; TCRdb's copy keeps in-frame clones and lacks some. The table lists around 130,000 clones, about 77% of them singletons. The sequencing input was peripheral blood. These receptors were collected from an elderly man with acute or convalescent COVID-19.

The rearrangement uses TRBV3-1 (or the pseudogene TRBV3-2) and TRBJ1-1, with D maybe TRBD1 (5 bases). The length of the CDR3 is 14 residues. The germline CDR1 and CDR2 sequences are LGHDT and YNNKEL (reference sequence). The germline V and J ends were trimmed by 4 bases and 0 bases, with 9 bases remaining between them. The CDR3 reads CASSPGLMNTEAFF. The CDR3 nucleotides read TGTGCCAGCAGCCCGGGACTCATGAACACTGAAGCTTTCTTT.

This clone was seen a handful of times. The chain is built from TRBV5-1 and TRBJ1-6, with 9 bases aligning to TRBD1. CDR3 length: 16 amino acids. Germline V gives CDR1 SGHRS, CDR2 YFSETQ. V gave up 3 bases and J gave up 13 bases; unmatched junction bases: 14. CDR3: CASSSTGQGNSSPLHF. In DNA form, the CDR3 reads TGCGCCAGCAGCTCCACGGGACAGGGAAATTCCTCCCCCCTCCACTTT.

This rearrangement joins TRBV4-2 to TRBJ2-7; the D gene is possibly TRBD2 (6 bases). The V end was cut by 0 bases, the J end by 0 bases, with 12 bases between. CDR1 is LGHNA and CDR2 is YNFKEQ in the germline V gene. The CDR3 covers 16 residues. CDR3 sequence reads: CASSQDGSGSSYEQYF. CDR3 sequence (DNA): TGTGCCAGCAGCCAAGATGGTTCCGGGAGCTCCTACGAGCAGTACTTC.

This chain joins TRBV2 and TRBJ2-7; 8 bases are a match to TRBD1. The CDR3 is 14 amino acids. V was clipped by 5 bases and J by 4 bases; unmatched bases: 7. Germline CDR1 reads SNHLY; CDR2 reads FYNNEI. CDR3 nucleotide sequence: TGTGCCAGCAGTTTGAGACAGGGGACGTACGAGCAGTACTTC. It is translated as CASSLRQGTYEQYF.

This clone was detected only once. CDR3 region: CASSFRRGVNTGELFF. The CDR3 DNA sequence: TGTGCCAGCAGCTTTAGGCGGGGGGTTAACACCGGGGAGCTGTTTTTT. The chain recombines TRBV5-6 with TRBJ2-2, with 8 positions matching TRBD2. V was pared by 2 bases and J by 2 bases, with 5 bases of the junction left unmatched. CDR1 is SGHDT and CDR2 is YYEEEE in the germline V gene. The CDR3 runs to 16 residues.

This clone was detected a few times. V and J are TRBV2 and TRBJ1-5; no clear D gene. V gave up 1 base and J gave up 3 bases, with 7 bases separating them. The germline CDR1 and CDR2 sequences are SNHLY and FYNNEI. The CDR3 sequence is 14 residues long. In nucleotides, the CDR3 is TGTGCCAGCAGTGAAGGGGAGTTCAATCAGCCCCAGCATTTT. Translation gives CASSEGEFNQPQHF.

The V gene is TRBV6-2 or TRBV6-3, the J gene TRBJ1-2; 11 nucleotides match TRBD1. This CDR3 contains 14 residues. Unmatched junction bases numbered 4, after V lost 5 bases and J lost 5 bases. Germline CDR1 MNHEY, CDR2 SVGEGT. The CDR3 spells CASSGGQGAYGYTF. CDR3 in DNA: TGTGCCAGCAGTGGCGGACAGGGGGCGTATGGCTACACCTTC.

This chain joins TRBV6-1 and TRBJ1-1, with a tentative D call TRBD1 (5 bases). This CDR3 region has 15 residues. Trimming left V 0 bases short and J 4 bases short, with 12 bases between. Germline CDR1 MNHNS, CDR2 SASEGT. The CDR3 DNA reads TGTGCCAGCAGTGAAGCCCGGGGGTCGGGCACTGAAGCTTTCTTT. It specifies CASSEARGSGTEAFF.

V is TRBV5-4 and J is TRBJ1-2; 9 nucleotides agree with TRBD1. CDR1 SGHNT and CDR2 YYREEE come from the germline V gene (reference sequence). The CDR3 length is 15 residues. The ends lost 4 bases at V and 4 bases at J; junction bases unmatched: 8. The CDR3, as DNA: TGTGCCAGCAGCGCGCCGGGACAGGGATTCTATGGCTACACCTTC. It specifies CASSAPGQGFYGYTF.

This clone appeared once. The chain employs TRBV12-3 or TRBV12-4 and TRBJ1-5; tentatively, D is TRBD1 (5 bases). CDR3 length: 12 amino acids. Trimming removed 5 bases from V and 9 bases from J, with 11 bases in between. This chain's CDR3 is CASSGQGSPQHF. The DNA of the CDR3 is TGTGCCAGCAGTGGCCAGGGCTCGCCCCAGCATTTT.

This rearrangement joins TRBV19 to TRBJ1-6; D unresolved. The CDR3 is made up of 13 amino acids. Germline loops: CDR1 LNHDA, CDR2 SQIVND (reference sequence). Trimming stripped 8 bases from V and 0 bases from J, with 5 bases between. CDR3 protein: CASGSSYNSPLHF. The CDR3 DNA is TGTGCCAGTGGGAGCTCCTATAATTCACCCCTCCACTTT.

This rearrangement joins TRBV10-3 to TRBJ2-3, with 11 bases identical to TRBD2. J lost 7 bases, V lost 7 bases, and 7 bases had no gene match. Germline V gives CDR1 ENHRY, CDR2 SYGVKD. This CDR3 comprises 14 residues. For the CDR3, the DNA is TGTGCCATCACCGAGGGGACTAGCGGTAATACGCAGTATTTT. Residues: CAITEGTSGNTQYF.

The chain uses TRBV9 and TRBJ2-7; 12 nucleotides match TRBD1. The germline gives CDR1 SGDLS, CDR2 YYNGEE. V shed 4 bases and J 2 bases; nucleotides not matched to a gene: 4. The CDR3 contains 15 residues. In DNA, the CDR3 is TGTGCCAGCAGCCCCGGGACAGGGGGCCCCTACGAGCAGTACTTC. It yields the protein CASSPGTGGPYEQYF.

This clone appeared once. The rearrangement joins TRBV4-1 to TRBJ1-6; a possible D gene is TRBD1 (5 bases). Germline V CDR1 and CDR2: MGHRA, YSYEKL. Trimming left V 0 bases short and J 9 bases short, with 9 bases between. The CDR3 runs 14 residues. The CDR3 spells CASSQDRTISPLHF. The DNA for the CDR3 is TGCGCCAGCAGCCAAGATAGGACAATTTCACCCCTCCACTTT.

This clone has more than one count but fewer than ten. The gene calls are TRBV7-3 and TRBJ2-1, with 8 bases matching TRBD2. CDR1 is SGHTA and CDR2 is FQGTGA in the germline V gene. The CDR3 has 15 amino acids. The trim removed 5 bases at V and 0 bases at J, leaving 3 bases unmatched. The DNA of the CDR3 is TGTGCCAGCAGCCTAGGGACTAGCTCCTACAATGAGCAGTTCTTC. Translated: CASSLGTSSYNEQFF.

This sequence joins TRBV4-3 and TRBJ2-1, with D tentatively TRBD2 (6 bases). Looked up from germline, CDR1 is LGHNA and CDR2 is YSLEER. With 0 bases removed from V and 5 bases from J, the gap between germline ends came to 11 bases. The CDR3 runs to 15 residues. The CDR3 is CASSQDGTSHNEQFF. CDR3 nucleotide sequence: TGCGCCAGCAGCCAAGATGGGACTTCCCACAATGAGCAGTTCTTC.

The V gene is TRBV7-8, the J gene TRBJ2-1, with 11 nucleotides matching TRBD2. Unmatched junction bases numbered 4, after V lost 5 bases and J lost 7 bases. Germline V gene lookup returns CDR1 SGHVS and CDR2 FQNEAQ. This CDR3 is 14 amino acids long. The CDR3 DNA is TGTGCCAGCAGCGATCTAGCGGGGGGAAATGAGCAGTTCTTC. It encodes CASSDLAGGNEQFF.

The chain couples TRBV27 to TRBJ2-7; TRBD1 might be the D (5 bases). V was clipped by 3 bases and J by 2 bases, with 8 bases between them. Germline-derived CDR1 and CDR2 are MNHEY and SMNVEV (reference sequence). This CDR3 contains 13 residues. CDR3 bases: TGTGCCAGCAGTTTGGGGCCTGCCTACGAGCAGTACTTC. Translation gives CASSLGPAYEQYF.

In its sample, this clone was seen many times. The chain is built from TRBV27 and TRBJ1-2; D uncertain. V was clipped by 3 bases and J by 2 bases, with 16 bases between them. Germline V lookup: CDR1 MNHEY, CDR2 SMNVEV (reference sequence). This CDR3 has 16 amino acids. The CDR3 reads CASSFRQSTVNYGYTF. The CDR3 nucleotides are TGTGCCAGCAGTTTCAGACAATCAACAGTCAACTATGGCTACACCTTC.

The chain links TRBV7-9 to TRBJ2-7; tentative D call: TRBD1 (6 bases). CDR1 is SEHNR, CDR2 FQNEAQ, per germline (reference sequence). Trimming removed 4 bases at V and 6 bases at J, with 13 bases between. The CDR3 extends over 13 amino acids. The CDR3 region is CASSSTDRGEQYF. The CDR3 DNA is TGTGCCAGCAGCTCGACGGACAGAGGCGAGCAGTACTTC.

The chain is built from TRBV24-1 and TRBJ1-1; D call uncertain. Trimming cost V 1 base and J 10 bases, with 9 bases left between them. Germline V gene data show CDR1 as KGHDR and CDR2 as SFDVKD. This CDR3 comprises 12 residues. This chain's CDR3 is CATSDFEGRAFF. The CDR3 bases are TGTGCCACCAGTGATTTTGAGGGTCGAGCTTTCTTT.

V gene TRBV7-8 combines with J gene TRBJ2-7, with TRBD1 as a possible D gene (6 bases). The length of the CDR3 is 13 residues. Trimming shortened V by 1 base and J by 5 bases, and 9 bases separated the two germline ends. From germline, CDR1 is SGHVS and CDR2 FQNEAQ. CDR3 bases: TGTGCCAGCAGCTTAGACAGGGCCCACGAGCAGTACTTC. This translates into CASSLDRAHEQYF.

This chain uses TRBV7-9 with TRBJ1-1, with D hard to call. V lost 5 bases, J lost 6 bases, and 10 bases lay in between. Germline-derived CDR1 and CDR2 are SEHNR and FQNEAQ (reference sequence). This CDR3 is 12 amino acids long. CDR3 loop: CASSLPLSEAFF. DNA for the CDR3: TGTGCCAGCAGCCTTCCTCTGTCTGAAGCTTTCTTT.